In this sample, the clone carrying this T cell receptor (beta chain) turned up a few times. The antigen is unknown. This sample was included in a study of response to subunit inactivated influenza vaccine. The study, taken as a whole, reports: Authors suggested that a seasonal influenza vaccination recruits few new T cells each time.

Germline V lookup: CDR1 MNHEY, CDR2 SVGEGT. The J segment lost 5 bases and the V segment lost 2 bases, leaving 8 bases of the junction unmatched. The CDR3 sequence is 15 residues long. TCRdb passed the RT-PCR reads through MiXCR, listing each CDR3 protein once. This sample has 550,000 to 800,000 distinct CDR3 sequences, with approximately 14% found just once. This receptor was obtained from a man over 45 who received an inactivated influenza vaccine. This specimen consisted of PBMCs from blood, obtained around 15 days before vaccination. The chain joins TRBV6-2 or TRBV6-3 to TRBJ1-1; 7 nucleotides align to TRBD1. CDR3 sequence reads: CASSYLGTEATEAFF. DNA of the CDR3: TGTGCCAGCAGTTACCTAGGGACAGAAGCTACTGAAGCTTTCTTT.